This entry features one T cell receptor beta chain sequence. Its target is unknown. This entry comes from a study of T cell responses to AZD1222 COVID-19 vaccine. Turning to the study itself: Pooled in the analysis were second doses at about 4 or about 12 weeks.

Study-level findings and limits: The study reported that nearly half of spike-specific TCRs target unmutated variant regions.

Generated by immunoSEQ multiplex PCR, the TCRdb table keeps only in-frame clones and is missing some. The profile shows under 130,000 clones, around 91% of them singletons. CDR3 length: 17 amino acids. From germline, CDR1 is MNHNS and CDR2 SASEGT. V gave up 3 bases and J gave up 2 bases; unmatched junction bases: 5. Sample: peripheral blood, taken on day 0 of AZD1222 vaccination. This chain uses TRBV6-1 with TRBJ2-1, with 12 bases matching TRBD2. The receptor's source is an adult in good health. The CDR3 bases are TGTGCCAGCAGTGACCGGACTAGCGGGGACCCCTACAATGAGCAGTTCTTC. This encodes CASSDRTSGDPYNEQFF.